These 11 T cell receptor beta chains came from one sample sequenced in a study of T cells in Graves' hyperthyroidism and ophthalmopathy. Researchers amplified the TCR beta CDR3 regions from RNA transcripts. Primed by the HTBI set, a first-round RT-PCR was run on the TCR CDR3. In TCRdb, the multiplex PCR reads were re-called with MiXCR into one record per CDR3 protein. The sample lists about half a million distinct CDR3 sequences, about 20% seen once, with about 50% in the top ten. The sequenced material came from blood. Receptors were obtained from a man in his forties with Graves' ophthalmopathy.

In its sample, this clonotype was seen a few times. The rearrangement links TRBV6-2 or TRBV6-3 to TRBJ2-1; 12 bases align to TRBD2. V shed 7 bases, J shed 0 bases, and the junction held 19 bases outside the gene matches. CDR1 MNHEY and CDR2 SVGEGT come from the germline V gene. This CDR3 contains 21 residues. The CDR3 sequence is CASTPSPGLAGGFSSYNEQFF. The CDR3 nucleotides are TGTGCCAGCACCCCCTCCCCGGGGCTAGCGGGAGGGTTTAGCTCCTACAATGAGCAGTTCTTC.

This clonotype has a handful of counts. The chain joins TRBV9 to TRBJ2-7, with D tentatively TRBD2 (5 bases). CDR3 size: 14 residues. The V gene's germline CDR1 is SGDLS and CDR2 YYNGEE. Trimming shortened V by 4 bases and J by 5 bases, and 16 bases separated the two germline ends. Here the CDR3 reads CASSRGPSVDEQYF. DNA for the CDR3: TGTGCCAGCAGCCGAGGGCCCTCGGTGGACGAGCAGTACTTC.

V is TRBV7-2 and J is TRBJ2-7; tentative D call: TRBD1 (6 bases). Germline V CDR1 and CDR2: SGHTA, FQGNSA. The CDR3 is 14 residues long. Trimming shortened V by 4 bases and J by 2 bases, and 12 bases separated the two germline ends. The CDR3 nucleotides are TGTGCCAGCAGCTCTAGGGGGTCGGCCTACGAGCAGTACTTC. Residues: CASSSRGSAYEQYF.

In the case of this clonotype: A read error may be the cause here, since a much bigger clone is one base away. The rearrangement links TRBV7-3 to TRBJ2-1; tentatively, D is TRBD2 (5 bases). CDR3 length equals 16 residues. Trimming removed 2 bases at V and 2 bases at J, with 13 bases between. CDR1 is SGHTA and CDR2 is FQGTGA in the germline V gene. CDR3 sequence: CASSLRVGRTYNEQFF. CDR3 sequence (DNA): TGTGCCAGCAGCTTACGGGTGGGGAGAACCTACAATGAGCAGTTCTTC. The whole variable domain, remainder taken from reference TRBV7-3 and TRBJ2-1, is GAGVSQTPSNKVTEKGKYVELRCDPISGHTALYWYRQSLGQGPEFLIYFQGTGAADDSGLPNDRFFAVRPEGSVSTLKIQRTERGDSAVYLCASSLRVGRTYNEQFFGPGTRLTVL.

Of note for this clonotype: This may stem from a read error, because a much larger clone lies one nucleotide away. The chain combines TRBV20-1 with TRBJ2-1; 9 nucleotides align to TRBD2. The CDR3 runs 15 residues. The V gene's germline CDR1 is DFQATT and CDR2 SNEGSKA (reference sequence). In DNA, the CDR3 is TGCAGTGCTAATAAGGCGGGGGGGCGGGACAATGAGCAGCTCTTC. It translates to CSANKAGGRDNEQLF.

This CDR3 reads CASSSRQETDTQYF. The CDR3 region has the DNA TGTGCCAGCAGCTCGAGGCAGGAAACAGATACGCAGTATTTT. This chain links TRBV7-9 with TRBJ2-3; D unresolved. The CDR3 extends over 14 amino acids. Per germline, CDR1 SEHNR and CDR2 FQNEAQ (reference sequence). Trimming left V 4 bases short and J 3 bases short, with 11 bases between.

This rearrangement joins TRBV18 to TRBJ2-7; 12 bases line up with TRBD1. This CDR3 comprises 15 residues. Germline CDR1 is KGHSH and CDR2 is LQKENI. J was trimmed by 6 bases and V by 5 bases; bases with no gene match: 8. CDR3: CASSITGTGGSEQYF. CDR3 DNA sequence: TGTGCCAGCTCAATAACCGGGACAGGGGGCTCCGAGCAGTACTTC. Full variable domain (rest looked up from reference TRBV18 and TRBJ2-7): NAGVMQNPRHLVRRRGQEARLRCSPMKGHSHVYWYRQLPEEGLKFMVYLQKENIIDESGMPKERFSAEFPKEGPSILRIQQVVRGDSAAYFCASSITGTGGSEQYFGPGTRLTVT.

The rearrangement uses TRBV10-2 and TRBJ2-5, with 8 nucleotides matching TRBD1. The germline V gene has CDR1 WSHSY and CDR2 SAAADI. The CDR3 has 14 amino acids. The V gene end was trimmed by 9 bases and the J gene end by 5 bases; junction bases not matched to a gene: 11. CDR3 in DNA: TGCGCCAGTACCCTCAGGGGGCAAGGGGAGACCCAGTACTTC. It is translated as CASTLRGQGETQYF.

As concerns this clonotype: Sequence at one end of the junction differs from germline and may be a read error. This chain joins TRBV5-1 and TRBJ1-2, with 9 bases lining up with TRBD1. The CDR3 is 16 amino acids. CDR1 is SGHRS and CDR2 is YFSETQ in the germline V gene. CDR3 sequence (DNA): TGTGCCAGCAGCTGGAATACCGGGACAGGGCATTTCGGCTACACCTTC. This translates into CASSWNTGTGHFGYTF.

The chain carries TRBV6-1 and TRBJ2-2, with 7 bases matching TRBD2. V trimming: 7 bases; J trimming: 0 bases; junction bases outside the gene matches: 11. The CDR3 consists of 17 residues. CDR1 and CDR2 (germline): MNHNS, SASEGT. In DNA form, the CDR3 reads TGTGCCAGCACCTCAGTGGCGAGCGGGACGAACACCGGGGAGCTGTTTTTT. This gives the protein CASTSVASGTNTGELFF.

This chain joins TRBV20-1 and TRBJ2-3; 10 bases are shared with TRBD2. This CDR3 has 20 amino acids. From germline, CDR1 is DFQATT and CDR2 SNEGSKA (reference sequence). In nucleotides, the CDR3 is TGCAGCGCCGGACGGAGGGCTAGCGGGAGCCTATACACACTCACAGATACGCAGTATTTT. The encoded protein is CSAGRRASGSLYTLTDTQYF.